Included here is one TCR beta chain sequence, with context. This CDR3 region has 13 residues. The V and J ends lost 4 bases and 6 bases, in that order; junction bases with no gene match: 4. Germline V lookup: CDR1 SGHRS, CDR2 YFSETQ. The entry originates in a study of beta chain features in type 1 diabetes. The overall study: Examined across all samples were about 110 million sorted cells.

Every isolated RNA sample was fully reverse transcribed, so sequencing captured expressed TCRB transcripts. Some clones are missing from TCRdb's copy, which holds only in-frame ones; the method was immunoSEQ multiplex PCR. Among 140,000 to 150,000 clones, roughly 48% were seen once, and the ten largest hold over 0.4%. The chain couples TRBV5-1 to TRBJ2-1; 7 nucleotides match TRBD1. Sequences were obtained from Tregs from blood. This TCR came from a man between 18 and 35 years old in good health. CDR3: CASSLGQANEQFF. The CDR3 nucleotides read TGCGCCAGCAGCCTCGGACAGGCCAATGAGCAGTTCTTC.